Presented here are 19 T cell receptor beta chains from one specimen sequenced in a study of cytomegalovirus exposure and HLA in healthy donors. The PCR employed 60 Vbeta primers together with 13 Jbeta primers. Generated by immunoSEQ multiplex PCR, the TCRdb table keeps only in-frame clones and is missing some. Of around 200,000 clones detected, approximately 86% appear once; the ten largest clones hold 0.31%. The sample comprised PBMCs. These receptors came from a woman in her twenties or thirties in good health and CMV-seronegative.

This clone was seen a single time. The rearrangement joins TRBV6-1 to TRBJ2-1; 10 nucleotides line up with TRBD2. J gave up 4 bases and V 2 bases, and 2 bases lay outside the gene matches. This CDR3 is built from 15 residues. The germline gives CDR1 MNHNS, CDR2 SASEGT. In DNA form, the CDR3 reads TGTGCCAGCAGTGAACTAGCGGGAGATTACAATGAGCAGTTCTTC. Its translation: CASSELAGDYNEQFF.

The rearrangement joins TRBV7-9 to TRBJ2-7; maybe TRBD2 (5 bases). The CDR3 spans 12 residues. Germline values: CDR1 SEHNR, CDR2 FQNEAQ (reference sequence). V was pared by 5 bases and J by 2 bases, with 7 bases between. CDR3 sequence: CASSIGTYEQYF. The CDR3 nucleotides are TGTGCCAGCAGCATCGGGACCTACGAGCAGTACTTC.

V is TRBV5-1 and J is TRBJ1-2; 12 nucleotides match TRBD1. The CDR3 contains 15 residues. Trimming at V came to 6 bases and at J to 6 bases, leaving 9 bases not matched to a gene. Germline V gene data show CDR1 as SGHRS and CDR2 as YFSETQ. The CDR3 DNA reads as TGCGCCAGCACCGATCCGGGACAGGGGGCTAATGGCTACACCTTC. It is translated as CASTDPGQGANGYTF.

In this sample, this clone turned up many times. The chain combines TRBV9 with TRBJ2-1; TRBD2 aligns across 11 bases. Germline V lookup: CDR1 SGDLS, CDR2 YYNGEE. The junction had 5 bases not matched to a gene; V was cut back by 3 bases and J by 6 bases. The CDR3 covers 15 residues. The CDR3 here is CASSAGLAVANEQFF. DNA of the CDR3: TGTGCCAGCAGCGCGGGACTAGCGGTCGCCAATGAGCAGTTCTTC.

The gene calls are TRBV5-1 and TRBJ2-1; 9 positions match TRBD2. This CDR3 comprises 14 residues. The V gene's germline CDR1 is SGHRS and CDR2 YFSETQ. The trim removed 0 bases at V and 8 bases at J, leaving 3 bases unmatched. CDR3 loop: CASSLDSGGYEQFF. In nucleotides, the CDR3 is TGCGCCAGCAGCTTGGATAGCGGGGGCTATGAGCAGTTCTTC.

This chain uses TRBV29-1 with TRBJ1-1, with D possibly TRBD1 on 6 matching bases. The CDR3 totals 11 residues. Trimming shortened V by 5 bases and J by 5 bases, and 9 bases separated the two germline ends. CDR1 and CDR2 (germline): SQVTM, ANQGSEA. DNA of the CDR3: TGCAGCGTTCGAGGGGGTACTGAAGCTTTCTTT. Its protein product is CSVRGGTEAFF.

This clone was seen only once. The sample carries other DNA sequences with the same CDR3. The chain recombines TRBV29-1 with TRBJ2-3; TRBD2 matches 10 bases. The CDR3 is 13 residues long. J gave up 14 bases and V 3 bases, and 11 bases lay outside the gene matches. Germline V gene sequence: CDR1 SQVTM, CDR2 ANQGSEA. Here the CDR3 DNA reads TGCAGCGTTGACCTAGCGGGGGTTACGGGAGGGTATTTT. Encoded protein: CSVDLAGVTGGYF.

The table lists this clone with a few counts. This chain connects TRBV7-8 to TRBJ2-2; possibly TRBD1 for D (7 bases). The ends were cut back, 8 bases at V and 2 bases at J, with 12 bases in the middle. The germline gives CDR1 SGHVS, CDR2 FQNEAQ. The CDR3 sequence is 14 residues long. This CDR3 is CASRQGGNTGELFF. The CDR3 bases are TGTGCCAGCCGCCAGGGGGGCAACACCGGGGAGCTGTTTTTT.

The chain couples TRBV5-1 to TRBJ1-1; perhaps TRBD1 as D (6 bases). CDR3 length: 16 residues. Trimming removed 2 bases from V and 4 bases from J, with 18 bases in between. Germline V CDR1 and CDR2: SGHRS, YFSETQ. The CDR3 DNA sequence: TGCGCCAGCAGCTTAAGGAGGGGGAGGGAGGTCACTGAAGCTTTCTTT. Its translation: CASSLRRGREVTEAFF.

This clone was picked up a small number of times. The CDR3 region is CASRKGTSDSYEQYF. The CDR3 DNA reads as TGTGCCAGCAGGAAAGGGACTAGCGACTCCTACGAGCAGTACTTC. The chain carries TRBV2 and TRBJ2-7; 10 nucleotides agree with TRBD2. This CDR3 has 15 amino acids. Trimming at V came to 6 bases and at J to 0 bases, leaving 5 bases not matched to a gene. CDR1 and CDR2 from the germline V gene are SNHLY and FYNNEI.

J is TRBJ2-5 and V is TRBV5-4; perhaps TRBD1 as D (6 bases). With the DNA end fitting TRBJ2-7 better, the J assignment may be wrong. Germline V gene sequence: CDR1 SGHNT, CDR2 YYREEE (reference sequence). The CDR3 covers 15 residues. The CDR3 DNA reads TGTGCCAGCAGCTTGGAGGCAGGGGAGACCTACGAGCAGTACTTC. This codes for CASSLEAGETYEQYF.

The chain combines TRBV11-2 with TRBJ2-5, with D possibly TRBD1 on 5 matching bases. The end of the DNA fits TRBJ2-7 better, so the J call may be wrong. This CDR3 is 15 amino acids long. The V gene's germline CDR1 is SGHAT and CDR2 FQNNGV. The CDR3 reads CASSLAGHESYEQYF. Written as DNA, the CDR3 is TGTGCCAGCAGCTTAGCAGGACACGAATCCTACGAGCAGTACTTC.

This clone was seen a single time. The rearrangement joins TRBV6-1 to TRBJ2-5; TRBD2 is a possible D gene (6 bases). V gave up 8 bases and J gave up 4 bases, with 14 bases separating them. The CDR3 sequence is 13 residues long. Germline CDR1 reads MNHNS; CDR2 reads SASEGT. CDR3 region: CASRRGNPETQYF. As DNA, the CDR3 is TGTGCCAGCCGTCGGGGGAACCCAGAGACCCAGTACTTC.

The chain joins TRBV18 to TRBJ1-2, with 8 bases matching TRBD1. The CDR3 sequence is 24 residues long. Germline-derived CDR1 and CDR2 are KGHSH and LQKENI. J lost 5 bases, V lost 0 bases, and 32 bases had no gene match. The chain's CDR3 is CASSPPTRGRESGNDIAPLYGYTF. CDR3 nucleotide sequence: TGTGCCAGCTCACCACCTACCAGGGGGCGCGAGTCGGGTAATGATATAGCCCCCCTTTATGGCTACACCTTC. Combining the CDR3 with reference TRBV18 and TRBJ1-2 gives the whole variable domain NAGVMQNPRHLVRRRGQEARLRCSPMKGHSHVYWYRQLPEEGLKFMVYLQKENIIDESGMPKERFSAEFPKEGPSILRIQQVVRGDSAAYFCASSPPTRGRESGNDIAPLYGYTFGSGTRLTVV.

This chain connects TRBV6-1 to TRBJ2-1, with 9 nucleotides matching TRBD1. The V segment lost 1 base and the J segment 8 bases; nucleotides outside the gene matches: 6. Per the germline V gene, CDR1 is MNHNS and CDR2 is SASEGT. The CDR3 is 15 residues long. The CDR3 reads CASSEGGQGNDEQFF. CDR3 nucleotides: TGTGCCAGCAGTGAAGGGGGACAGGGTAACGATGAGCAGTTCTTC.

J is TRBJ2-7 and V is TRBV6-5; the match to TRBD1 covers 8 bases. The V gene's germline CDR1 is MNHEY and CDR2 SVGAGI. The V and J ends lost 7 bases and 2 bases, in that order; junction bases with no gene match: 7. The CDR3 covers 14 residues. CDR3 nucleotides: TGTGCCAGCACGTGGGACAGGTTACCCTACGAGCAGTACTTC. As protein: CASTWDRLPYEQYF.

The CDR3 region is CASGQGLNTGELFF. CDR3 in DNA: TGTGCCAGCGGACAGGGGCTAAACACCGGGGAGCTGTTTTTT. The rearrangement uses TRBV28 and TRBJ2-2; 9 nucleotides align to TRBD1. The germline gives CDR1 MDHEN, CDR2 SYDVKM. V gave up 8 bases and J gave up 2 bases; unmatched junction bases: 3. CDR3 length: 14 residues.

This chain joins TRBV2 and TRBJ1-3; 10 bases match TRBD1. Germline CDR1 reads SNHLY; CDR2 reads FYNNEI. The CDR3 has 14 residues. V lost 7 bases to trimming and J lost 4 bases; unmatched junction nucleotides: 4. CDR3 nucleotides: TGTGCCAGCAACGACAGGGGGCTAGGAAACACCATATATTTT. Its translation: CASNDRGLGNTIYF.

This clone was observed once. The CDR3 spells CASSKTSGVVEQFF. CDR3 nucleotide sequence: TGCGCCAGCAGCAAGACTAGCGGGGTCGTTGAGCAGTTCTTC. The chain uses TRBV5-1 and TRBJ2-1; 11 positions match TRBD2. Germline-derived CDR1 and CDR2 are SGHRS and YFSETQ. Germline trimming cut 4 bases from V and 9 bases from J; bases unmatched to any gene: 6. The CDR3 has 14 amino acids.